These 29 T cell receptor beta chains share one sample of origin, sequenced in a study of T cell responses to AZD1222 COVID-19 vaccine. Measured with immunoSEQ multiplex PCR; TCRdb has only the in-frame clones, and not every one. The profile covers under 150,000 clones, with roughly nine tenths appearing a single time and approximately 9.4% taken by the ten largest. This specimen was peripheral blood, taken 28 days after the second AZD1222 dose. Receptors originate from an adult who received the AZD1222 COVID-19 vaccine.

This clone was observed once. The CDR3 region is CSVGYSNQPQHF. The CDR3 region has the DNA TGCAGCGTGGGTTATAGCAATCAGCCCCAGCATTTT. This chain joins TRBV29-1 and TRBJ1-5; unclear D gene. V lost 6 bases and J 0 bases, leaving 6 bases between the germline ends. CDR1 is SQVTM, CDR2 ANQGSEA, per germline. CDR3 size: 12 residues.

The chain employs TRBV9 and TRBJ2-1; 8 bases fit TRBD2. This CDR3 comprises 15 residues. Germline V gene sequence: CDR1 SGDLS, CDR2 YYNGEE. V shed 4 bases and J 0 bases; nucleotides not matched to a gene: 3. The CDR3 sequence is CASSLAGSSYNEQFF. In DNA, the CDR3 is TGTGCCAGCAGCTTAGCGGGAAGCTCCTACAATGAGCAGTTCTTC.

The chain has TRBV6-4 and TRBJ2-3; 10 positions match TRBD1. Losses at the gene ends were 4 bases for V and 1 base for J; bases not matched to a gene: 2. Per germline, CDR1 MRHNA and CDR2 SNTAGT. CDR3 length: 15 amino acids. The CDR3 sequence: CASSAGTGGTDTQYF. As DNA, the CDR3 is TGTGCCAGCAGTGCCGGGACAGGGGGCACAGATACGCAGTATTTT.

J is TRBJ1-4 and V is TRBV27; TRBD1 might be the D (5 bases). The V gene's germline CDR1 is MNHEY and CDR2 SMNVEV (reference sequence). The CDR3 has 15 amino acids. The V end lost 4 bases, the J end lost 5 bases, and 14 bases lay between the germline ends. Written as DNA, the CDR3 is TGTGCCAGCAGTTCGAGGGGATTCTCAAATGAAAAACTGTTTTTT. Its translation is CASSSRGFSNEKLFF.

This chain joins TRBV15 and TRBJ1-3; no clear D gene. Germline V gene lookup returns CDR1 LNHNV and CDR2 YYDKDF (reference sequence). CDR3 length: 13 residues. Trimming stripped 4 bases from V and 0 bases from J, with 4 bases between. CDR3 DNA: TGTGCCACCAGCAAGAGCTCTGGAAACACCATATATTTT. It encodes CATSKSSGNTIYF.

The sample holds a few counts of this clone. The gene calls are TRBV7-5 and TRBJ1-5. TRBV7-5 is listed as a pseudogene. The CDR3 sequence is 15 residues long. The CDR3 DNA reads TGTGTCAGAAGCTTAGATGGGCTGGGAAAGGGGCCCCAGCATTTT. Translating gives CVRSLDGLGKGPQHF.

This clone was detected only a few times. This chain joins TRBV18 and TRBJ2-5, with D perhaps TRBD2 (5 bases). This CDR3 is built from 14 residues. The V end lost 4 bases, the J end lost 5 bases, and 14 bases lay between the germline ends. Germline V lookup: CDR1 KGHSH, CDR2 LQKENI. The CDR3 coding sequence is TGTGCCAGCTCACGAGGTCGGGGTCGGGAGACCCAGTACTTC. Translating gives CASSRGRGRETQYF.

The CDR3 DNA is TGTCCCACAAACGACCGTACCTCTGGCAATCAGCCCCAGCATTTT. Its translation is CPTNDRTSGNQPQHF. The chain couples TRBV19 to TRBJ1-5; no definite D call. CDR3 size: 15 residues. Germline values: CDR1 LNHDA, CDR2 SQIVND (reference sequence).

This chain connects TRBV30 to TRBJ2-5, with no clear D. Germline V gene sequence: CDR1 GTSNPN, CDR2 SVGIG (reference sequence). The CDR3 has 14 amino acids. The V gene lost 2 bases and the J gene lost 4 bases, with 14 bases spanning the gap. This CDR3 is CAWSQPYLGETQYF. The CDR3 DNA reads TGTGCCTGGAGTCAACCCTATCTCGGAGAGACCCAGTACTTC.

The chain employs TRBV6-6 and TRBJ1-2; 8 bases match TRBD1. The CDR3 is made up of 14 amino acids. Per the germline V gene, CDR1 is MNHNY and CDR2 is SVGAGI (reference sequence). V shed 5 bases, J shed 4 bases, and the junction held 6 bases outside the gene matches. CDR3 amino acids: CASSDRGYGYGYTF. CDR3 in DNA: TGTGCCAGCAGTGACAGGGGTTATGGCTATGGCTACACCTTC.

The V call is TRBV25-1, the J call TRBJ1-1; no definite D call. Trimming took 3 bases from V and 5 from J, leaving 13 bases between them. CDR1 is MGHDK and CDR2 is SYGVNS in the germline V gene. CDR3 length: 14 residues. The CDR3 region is CASSDHTIGTEAFF. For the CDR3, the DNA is TGTGCCAGCAGTGATCACACCATTGGGACTGAAGCTTTCTTT. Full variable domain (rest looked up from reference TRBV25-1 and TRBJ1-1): EADIYQTPRYLVIGTGKKITLECSQTMGHDKMYWYQQDPGMELHLIHYSYGVNSTEKGDLSSESTVSRIRTEHFPLTLESARPSHTSQYLCASSDHTIGTEAFFGQGTRLTVV.

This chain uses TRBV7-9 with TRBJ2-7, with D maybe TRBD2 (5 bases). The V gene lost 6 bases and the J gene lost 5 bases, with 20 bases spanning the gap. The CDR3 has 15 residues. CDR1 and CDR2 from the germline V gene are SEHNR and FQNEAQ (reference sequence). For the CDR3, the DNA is TGTGCCAGCAGATACCTCAGCGGAGCGCCGAACGAGCAGTACTTC. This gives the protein CASRYLSGAPNEQYF.

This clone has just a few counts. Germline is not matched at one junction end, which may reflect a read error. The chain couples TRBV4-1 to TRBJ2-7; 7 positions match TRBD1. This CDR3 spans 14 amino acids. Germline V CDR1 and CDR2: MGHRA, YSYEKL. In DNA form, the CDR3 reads TGCGCCAGCAGCCAAGAGATTGTCGGGGACAGACTCCTGTTC. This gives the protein CASSQEIVGDRLLF.

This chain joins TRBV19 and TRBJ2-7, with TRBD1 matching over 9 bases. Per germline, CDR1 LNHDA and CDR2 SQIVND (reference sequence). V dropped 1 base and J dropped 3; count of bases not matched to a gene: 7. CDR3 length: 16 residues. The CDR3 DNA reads TGTGCCAGTAGTATAGCCCCGGGACAGGGAAACTACGAGCAGTACTTC. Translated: CASSIAPGQGNYEQYF.

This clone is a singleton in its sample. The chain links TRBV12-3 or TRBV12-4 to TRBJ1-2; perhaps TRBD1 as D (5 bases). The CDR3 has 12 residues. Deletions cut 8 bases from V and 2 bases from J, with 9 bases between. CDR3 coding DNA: TGTGCCAGCGCCCAGGGCAACTATGGCTACACCTTC. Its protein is CASAQGNYGYTF.

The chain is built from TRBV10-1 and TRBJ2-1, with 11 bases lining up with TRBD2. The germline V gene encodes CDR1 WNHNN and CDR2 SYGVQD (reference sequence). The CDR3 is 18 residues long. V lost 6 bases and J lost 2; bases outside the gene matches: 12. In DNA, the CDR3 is TGCGCCAGCAGACCGGGACTAGCGGAAACCTTTACCTACAATGAGCAGTTCTTC. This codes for CASRPGLAETFTYNEQFF.

CDR3 nucleotide sequence: TGTGCCAGCAGTGAAGCGAAGGGGGCAGGGAATCAGCCCCAGCATTTT. Translating gives CASSEAKGAGNQPQHF. This chain joins TRBV2 and TRBJ1-5; 7 bases are shared with TRBD1. The CDR3 runs to 16 residues. With 0 bases clipped from V and 4 bases from J, the junction kept 6 bases outside the gene matches. CDR1 SNHLY and CDR2 FYNNEI come from the germline V gene.

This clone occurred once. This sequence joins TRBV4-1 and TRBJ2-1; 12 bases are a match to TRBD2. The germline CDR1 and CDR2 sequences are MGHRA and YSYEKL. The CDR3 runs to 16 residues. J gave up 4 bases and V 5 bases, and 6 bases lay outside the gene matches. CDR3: CASSASGGAGYNEQFF. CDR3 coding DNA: TGCGCCAGCAGCGCTAGCGGGGGGGCCGGGTACAATGAGCAGTTCTTC.

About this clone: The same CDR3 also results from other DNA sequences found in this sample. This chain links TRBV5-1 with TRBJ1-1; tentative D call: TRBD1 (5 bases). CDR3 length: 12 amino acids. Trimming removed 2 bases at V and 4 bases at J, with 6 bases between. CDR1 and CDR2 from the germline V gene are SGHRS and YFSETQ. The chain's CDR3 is CASSLRGTEAFF. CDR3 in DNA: TGCGCCAGCAGCTTAAGGGGCACTGAAGCTTTCTTT. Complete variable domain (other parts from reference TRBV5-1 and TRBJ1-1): KAGVTQTPRYLIKTRGQQVTLSCSPISGHRSVSWYQQTPGQGLQFLFEYFSETQRNKGNFPGRFSGRQFSNSRSEMNVSTLELGDSALYLCASSLRGTEAFFGQGTRLTVV.

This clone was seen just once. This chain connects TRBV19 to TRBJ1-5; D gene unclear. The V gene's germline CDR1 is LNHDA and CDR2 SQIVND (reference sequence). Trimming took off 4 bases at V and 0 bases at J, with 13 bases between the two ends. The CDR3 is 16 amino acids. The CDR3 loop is CASSNPWGDSNQPQHF. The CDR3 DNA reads TGTGCCAGTAGTAACCCATGGGGAGATAGCAATCAGCCCCAGCATTTT.

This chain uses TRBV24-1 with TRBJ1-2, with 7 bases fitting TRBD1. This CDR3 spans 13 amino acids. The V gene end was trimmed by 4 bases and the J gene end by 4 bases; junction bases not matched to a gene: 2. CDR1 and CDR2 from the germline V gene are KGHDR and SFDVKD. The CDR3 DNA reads TGTGCCACCAGTGACCGGACAGGCTATGGCTACACCTTC. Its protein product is CATSDRTGYGYTF.

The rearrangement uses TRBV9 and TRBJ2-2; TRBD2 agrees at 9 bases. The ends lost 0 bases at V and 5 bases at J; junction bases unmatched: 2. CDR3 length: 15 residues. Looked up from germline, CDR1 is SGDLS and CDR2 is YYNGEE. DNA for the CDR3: TGTGCCAGCAGCGTAGAGACTAGCGGTACCGGGGAGCTGTTTTTT. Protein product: CASSVETSGTGELFF.

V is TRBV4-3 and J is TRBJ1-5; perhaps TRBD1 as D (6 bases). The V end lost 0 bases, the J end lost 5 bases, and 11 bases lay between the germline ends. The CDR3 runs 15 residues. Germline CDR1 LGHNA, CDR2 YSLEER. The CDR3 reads CASSQDRDTYQPQHF. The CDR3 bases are TGCGCCAGCAGCCAAGACCGGGACACATATCAGCCCCAGCATTTT.

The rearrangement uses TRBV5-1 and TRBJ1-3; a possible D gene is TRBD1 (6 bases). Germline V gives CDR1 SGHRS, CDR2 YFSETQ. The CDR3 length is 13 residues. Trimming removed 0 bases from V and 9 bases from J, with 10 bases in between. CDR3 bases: TGCGCCAGCAGCTTGGGGGGGCTGAGCACCATATATTTT. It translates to CASSLGGLSTIYF.

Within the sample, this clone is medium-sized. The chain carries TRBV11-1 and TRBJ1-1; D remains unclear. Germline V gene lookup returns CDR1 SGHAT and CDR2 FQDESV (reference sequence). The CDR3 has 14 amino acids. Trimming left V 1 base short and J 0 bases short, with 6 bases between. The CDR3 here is CASSLGHLNTEAFF. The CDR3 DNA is TGTGCCAGCAGCTTAGGACATTTGAACACTGAAGCTTTCTTT. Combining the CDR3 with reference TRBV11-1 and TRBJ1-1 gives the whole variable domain EAEVAQSPRYKITEKSQAVAFWCDPISGHATLYWYRQILGQGPELLVQFQDESVVDDSQLPKDRFSAERLKGVDSTLKIQPAELGDSAMYLCASSLGHLNTEAFFGQGTRLTVV.

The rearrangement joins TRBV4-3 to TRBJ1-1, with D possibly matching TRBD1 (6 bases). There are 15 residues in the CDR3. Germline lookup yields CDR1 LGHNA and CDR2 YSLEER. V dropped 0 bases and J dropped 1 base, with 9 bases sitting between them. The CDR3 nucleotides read TGCGCCAGCAGCCAAGATGGCAGGGGGAACACTGAAGCTTTCTTT. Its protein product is CASSQDGRGNTEAFF.

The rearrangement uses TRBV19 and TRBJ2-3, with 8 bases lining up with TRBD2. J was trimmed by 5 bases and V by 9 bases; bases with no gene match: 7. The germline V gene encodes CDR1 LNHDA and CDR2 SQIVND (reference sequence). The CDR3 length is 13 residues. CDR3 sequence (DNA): TGTGCCAGCTCTAGCGGGCGGCGAGATACGCAGTATTTT. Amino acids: CASSSGRRDTQYF.

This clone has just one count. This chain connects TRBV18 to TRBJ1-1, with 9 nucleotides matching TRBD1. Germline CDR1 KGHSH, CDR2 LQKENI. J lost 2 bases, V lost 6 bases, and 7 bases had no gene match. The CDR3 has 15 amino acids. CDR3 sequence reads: CASSPVTGGNTEAFF. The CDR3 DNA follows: TGTGCCAGCTCCCCAGTGACAGGGGGAAACACTGAAGCTTTCTTT.

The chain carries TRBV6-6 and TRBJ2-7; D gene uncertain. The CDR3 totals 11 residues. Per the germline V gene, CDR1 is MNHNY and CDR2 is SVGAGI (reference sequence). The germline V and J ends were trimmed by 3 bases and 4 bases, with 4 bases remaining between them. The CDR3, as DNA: TGTGCCAGCAGTTATCGTTACGAGCAGTACTTC. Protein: CASSYRYEQYF.